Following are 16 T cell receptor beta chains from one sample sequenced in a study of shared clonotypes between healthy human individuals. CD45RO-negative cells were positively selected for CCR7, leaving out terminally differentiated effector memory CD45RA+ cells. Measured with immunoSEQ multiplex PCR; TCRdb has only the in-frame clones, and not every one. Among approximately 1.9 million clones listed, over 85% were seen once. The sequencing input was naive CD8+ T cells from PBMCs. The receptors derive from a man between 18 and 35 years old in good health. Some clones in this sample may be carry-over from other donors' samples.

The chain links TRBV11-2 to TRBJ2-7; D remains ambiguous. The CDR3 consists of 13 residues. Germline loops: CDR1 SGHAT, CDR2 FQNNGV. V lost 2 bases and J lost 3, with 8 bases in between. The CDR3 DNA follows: TGTGCCAGCAGCTTATCTGACAACTACGAGCAGTACTTC. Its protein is CASSLSDNYEQYF.

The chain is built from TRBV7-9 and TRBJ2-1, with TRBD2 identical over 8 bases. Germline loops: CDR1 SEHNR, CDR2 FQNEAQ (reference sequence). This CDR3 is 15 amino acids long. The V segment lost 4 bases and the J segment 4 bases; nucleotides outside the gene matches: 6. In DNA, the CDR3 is TGTGCCAGCAGCTCGGTAGCGGGAATATACAATGAGCAGTTCTTC. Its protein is CASSSVAGIYNEQFF.

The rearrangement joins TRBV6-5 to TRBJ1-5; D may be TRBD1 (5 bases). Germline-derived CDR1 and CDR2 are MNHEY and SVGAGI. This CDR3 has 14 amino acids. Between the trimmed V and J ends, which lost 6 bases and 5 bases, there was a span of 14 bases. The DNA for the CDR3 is TGTGCCAGCAGCCCTGTTCAGGGCTATCAGCCCCAGCATTTT. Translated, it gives CASSPVQGYQPQHF.

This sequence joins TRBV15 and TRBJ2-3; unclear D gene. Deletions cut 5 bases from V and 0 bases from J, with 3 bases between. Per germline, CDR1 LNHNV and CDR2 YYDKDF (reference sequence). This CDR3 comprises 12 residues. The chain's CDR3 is CATSGSTDTQYF. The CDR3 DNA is TGTGCCACCAGCGGGAGCACAGATACGCAGTATTTT.

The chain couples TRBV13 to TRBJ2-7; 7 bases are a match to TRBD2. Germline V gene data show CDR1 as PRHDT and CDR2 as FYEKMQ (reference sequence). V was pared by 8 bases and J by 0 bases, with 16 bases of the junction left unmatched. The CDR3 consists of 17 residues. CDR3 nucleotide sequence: TGTGCCAGCGCCGGGACTATCCGAAACCCGAACTCCTACGAGCAGTACTTC. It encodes CASAGTIRNPNSYEQYF.

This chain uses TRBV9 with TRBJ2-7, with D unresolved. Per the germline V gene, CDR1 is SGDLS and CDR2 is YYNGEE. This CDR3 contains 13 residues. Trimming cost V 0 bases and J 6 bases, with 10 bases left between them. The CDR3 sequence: CASSVGTASEQYF. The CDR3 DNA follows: TGTGCCAGCAGCGTAGGGACGGCCAGCGAGCAGTACTTC.

The CDR3 reads CASSQDHGQLYEQYF. As DNA, the CDR3 is TGCGCCAGCAGCCAAGATCATGGACAGCTCTACGAGCAGTACTTC. V usage is TRBV4-1 and J usage is TRBJ2-7; tentatively, D is TRBD1 (6 bases). Germline V lookup: CDR1 MGHRA, CDR2 YSYEKL. The CDR3 extends over 15 amino acids. Trimming stripped 0 bases from V and 3 bases from J, with 12 bases between.

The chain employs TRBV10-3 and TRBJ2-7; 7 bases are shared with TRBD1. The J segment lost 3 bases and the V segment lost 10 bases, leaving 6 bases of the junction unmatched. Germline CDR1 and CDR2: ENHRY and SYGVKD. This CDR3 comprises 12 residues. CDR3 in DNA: TGTGCCAGTGGACAGGTCCGCTACGAGCAGTACTTC. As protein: CASGQVRYEQYF.

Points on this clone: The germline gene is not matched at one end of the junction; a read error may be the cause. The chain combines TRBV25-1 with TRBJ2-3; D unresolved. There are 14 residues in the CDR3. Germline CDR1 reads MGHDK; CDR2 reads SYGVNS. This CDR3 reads CASREFGSTDTQYF. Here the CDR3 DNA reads TGTGCCAGCAGGGAATTTGGCTCCACAGATACGCAGTATTTT.

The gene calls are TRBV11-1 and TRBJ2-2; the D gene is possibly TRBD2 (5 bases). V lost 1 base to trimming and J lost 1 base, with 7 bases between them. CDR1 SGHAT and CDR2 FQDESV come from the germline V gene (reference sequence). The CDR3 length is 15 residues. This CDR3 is CASSLVAGNTGELFF. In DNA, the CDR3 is TGTGCCAGCAGCTTAGTGGCGGGGAACACCGGGGAGCTGTTTTTT.

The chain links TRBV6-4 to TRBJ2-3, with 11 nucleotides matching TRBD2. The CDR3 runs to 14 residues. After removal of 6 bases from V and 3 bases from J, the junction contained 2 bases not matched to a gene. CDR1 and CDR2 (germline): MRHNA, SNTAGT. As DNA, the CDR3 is TGTGCCAGCAGAACTAGCGGGAGTACAGATACGCAGTATTTT. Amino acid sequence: CASRTSGSTDTQYF.

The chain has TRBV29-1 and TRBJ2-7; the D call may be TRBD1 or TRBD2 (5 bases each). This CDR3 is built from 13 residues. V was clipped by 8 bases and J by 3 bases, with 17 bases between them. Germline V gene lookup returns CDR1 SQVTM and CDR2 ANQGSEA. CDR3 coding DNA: TGCAGCTTTAGGGGAGAAGGGGACTACGAGCAGTACTTC. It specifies CSFRGEGDYEQYF.

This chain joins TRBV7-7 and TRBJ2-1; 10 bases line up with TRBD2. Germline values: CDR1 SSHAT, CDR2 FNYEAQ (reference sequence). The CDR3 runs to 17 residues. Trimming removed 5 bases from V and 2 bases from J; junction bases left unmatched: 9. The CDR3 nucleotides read TGTGCCAGCAGCCCCCCCGGGACTAGCGCTACCTACAATGAGCAGTTCTTC. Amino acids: CASSPPGTSATYNEQFF.

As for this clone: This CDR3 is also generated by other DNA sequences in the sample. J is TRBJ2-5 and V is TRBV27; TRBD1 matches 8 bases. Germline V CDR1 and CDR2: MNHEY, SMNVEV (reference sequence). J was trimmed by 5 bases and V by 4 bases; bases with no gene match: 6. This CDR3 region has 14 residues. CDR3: CASSYQGAGETQYF. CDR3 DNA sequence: TGTGCCAGCAGTTACCAGGGGGCAGGGGAGACCCAGTACTTC.

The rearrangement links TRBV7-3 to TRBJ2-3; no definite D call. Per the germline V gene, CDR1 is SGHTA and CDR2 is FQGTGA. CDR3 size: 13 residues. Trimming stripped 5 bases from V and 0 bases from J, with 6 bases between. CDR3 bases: TGTGCCAGCAGCGCGGTTAGCACAGATACGCAGTATTTT. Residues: CASSAVSTDTQYF.

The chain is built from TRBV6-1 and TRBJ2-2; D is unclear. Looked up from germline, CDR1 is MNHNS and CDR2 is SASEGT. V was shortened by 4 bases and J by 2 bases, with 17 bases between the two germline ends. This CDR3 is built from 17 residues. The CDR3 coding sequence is TGTGCCAGCAGTGGGGATGTGTGGGCCAAAAACACCGGGGAGCTGTTTTTT. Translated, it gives CASSGDVWAKNTGELFF.